This TCR beta chain was recorded in a study of blood T cell repertoires in COVID-19. In the study overall: Sources were T cells, B-cell-depleted T cells, or PBMCs; the material itself was cDNA or gDNA.

The trim removed 4 bases at V and 1 base at J, leaving 7 bases unmatched. Germline CDR1 is SGHNT and CDR2 is YYREEE (reference sequence). CDR3 length: 15 amino acids. How the authors handled the data: Amplification of reference gene primers provided the estimated nucleated cell counts. TCRdb's table, derived via immunoSEQ multiplex PCR, lists solely in-frame clones and lacks some. The V and J calls and clone size come from that table; D and trimming were worked out from the DNA. Of approximately 250,000 clones detected, around 82% appear once; the ten largest clones hold 7.5% to 9%. The receptor was isolated from a human donor in a cohort sampled during active COVID-19. Sequencing was performed on peripheral blood. The chain is built from TRBV5-4 and TRBJ1-1; 7 bases line up with TRBD1. CDR3 amino acids: CASSPQTGRNTEAFF. CDR3 nucleotides: TGTGCCAGCAGCCCCCAGACAGGGAGGAACACTGAAGCTTTCTTT.